These 5 T cell receptor beta chains came from one sample sequenced in a study of coeliac disease (dated by TCRdb to 2021 to 2024). Library prep was done by the immunoSEQ multiplex PCR assay. TCRdb re-hosts the immuneACCESS table, in-frame sequences only. Its copies lack some clones; in the studies checked, an unresolved V gene accounts for under half of them, and the cause for the rest is not known. Here the sample has just over 1,500 clones; roughly 64% occur a single time. Of the sample, roughly a quarter falls within the top ten clones. Specimen: intraepithelial lymphocytes from the gut. Explained via the paper, the cell subset or site label denotes: intraepithelial cell (IEC) fraction of small intestinal biopsy. These receptors all come from a woman aged 45 to 65 with celiac disease on a gluten-free diet.

This clone is labeled as large. The chain employs TRBV6-6 and TRBJ1-5; D gene ambiguous. The CDR3 sequence is 15 residues long. Looked up from germline, CDR1 is MNHNY and CDR2 is SVGAGI (reference sequence). V lost 4 bases to trimming and J lost 0 bases, with 10 bases between them. Here the CDR3 DNA reads TGTGCCAGCAGTTTGCAGTACTATAGCAATCAGCCCCAGCATTTT. Translating gives CASSLQYYSNQPQHF.

The V call is TRBV2, the J call TRBJ1-1, with 11 bases identical to TRBD1. This CDR3 has 12 residues. J gave up 7 bases and V 6 bases, and 1 base lay outside the gene matches. Germline CDR1 and CDR2: SNHLY and FYNNEI. In DNA form, the CDR3 reads TGTGCCAGCAGGGACAGGGGGCGTGAAGCTTTCTTT. It is translated as CASRDRGREAFF.

The V and J genes are TRBV6-1 and TRBJ1-6; tentatively, D is TRBD1 (5 bases). V lost 3 bases, J lost 8 bases, and 23 bases lay in between. The germline V gene encodes CDR1 MNHNS and CDR2 SASEGT. The CDR3 is made up of 18 amino acids. CDR3 sequence (DNA): TGTGCCAGCAGTGAGAGGGCGGGTGATCTGGGGGGTCATTCACCCCTCCACTTT. It is translated as CASSERAGDLGGHSPLHF.

This chain connects TRBV6-5 to TRBJ1-2; 7 bases fit TRBD1. CDR3 length: 14 amino acids. Germline trimming cut 5 bases from V and 5 bases from J; bases unmatched to any gene: 8. Germline values: CDR1 MNHEY, CDR2 SVGAGI. The CDR3 loop is CASSDRVASYGYTF. The CDR3 DNA reads as TGTGCCAGCAGTGACAGGGTAGCATCGTATGGCTACACCTTC.

The chain employs TRBV30 and TRBJ2-1; TRBD2 might be the D (7 bases). The V gene lost 0 bases and the J gene lost 7 bases, with 16 bases spanning the gap. The germline gives CDR1 GTSNPN, CDR2 SVGIG (reference sequence). The CDR3 has 15 residues. The CDR3 region is CAWSVGRGALNEQFF. The CDR3 bases are TGTGCCTGGAGTGTGGGCCGGGGGGCCCTTAATGAGCAGTTCTTC.